The source of this T cell receptor beta chain is a study of blood T cell repertoires in COVID-19 (dated by TCRdb to about 2020). At the level of the whole study: The collaborator samples originated in the United States, Italy and Spain and spanned the acute and convalescent phases of COVID-19. Sample metadata almost always included a de-identified subject ID, COVID-19 status, age in years and sex. HLA class I and class II types, where available, came from metadata supplied by the sample provider rather than from assay-based typing. Deeply sampled blood TCRbeta repertoires from subjects exposed to, actively infected with, or recovered from COVID-19 were included in the dataset. Samples came from the ongoing ImmuneRACE study (first 160 participants) plus 1,254 subjects from 6 global collaborators. The prospective study material was composed of cDNA or gDNA derived from T cells, B-cell-depleted T cells, or PBMCs. The repertoires were released in a freely available public database meant as a resource for research on the immune response to SARS-CoV-2. On the study overall, not on this receptor specifically: The amount of clinical and demographic metadata varied by source and participant and was provided uncurated.

Collaborating institutions collected whole blood in K2EDTA tubes following their own protocols. Collaborator samples were shipped for TCRbeta analysis as frozen whole blood, isolated PBMCs, or DNA extracted from either sample type. In the case of this clone: Its antigen remains unidentified. No base-level quality is on record; no much larger clone is a single base apart.

The CDR1 and CDR2 encoded by the germline V gene are MNHEY and SVGEGT. The CDR3 holds 14 amino acids from the cysteine to the phenylalanine. Of all the DNA, just the CDR3 is kept, 42 bases in frame from base 1. V is reduced by 4 bases and J by 5 bases, leaving a spacing of 11 bases between them. TCRbeta CDR3 regions were amplified from genomic DNA by means of the immunoSEQ Assay, a bias-controlled multiplex PCR. In the source study's methods: The number of nucleated cells in each sample was estimated by amplification of reference gene primers within the assay. To quantify the absolute abundance of each unique TCRbeta CDR3 rearrangement, sequence reads were collapsed and filtered. For each sample, productive Simpson clonality was calculated by taking the square root of Simpson's diversity index across productive rearrangements. Here the immuneACCESS table is served through TCRdb, limited to in-frame sequences with V and J called. Missing clones are a known gap in these copies; in checked studies unresolved V genes cover under half, and the rest lacks a known reason. V and J calls and clone size are those listed in that table; D and trimming were worked out from the DNA. Here the sample has approximately 62,000 clones; around 89% occur a single time. The top ten clonotypes cover just under 8.5% of the sample.

The TCR was taken from a human donor with active COVID-19. The donor label of this sample is uncertain. Sequencing was carried out using peripheral blood. Recombination connected TRBV6-2 or TRBV6-3 to TRBJ2-2; the D gene identity is not certain. CDR3 sequence: CASSSSLVTGELFF. The DNA reads TGTGCCAGCAGTTCCTCCCTAGTGACCGGGGAGCTGTTTTTT.